The next 11 T cell receptor beta chains were all read from a single sample in a study of STAT5B mutations in CD4+ large granular lymphocyte leukemia. This table comes from immunoSEQ multiplex PCR, and its TCRdb copy is limited to in-frame clones, with some not included. Of about 32,000 clones in the sample, about 88% were seen once. Sequencing was performed on CD4+ T cells from blood buffy coats. The receptors were sampled from a human donor in good health.

This clone was recorded once. The CDR3: CSVQLGRDEQYF. CDR3 sequence (DNA): TGCAGCGTTCAACTAGGGAGAGACGAGCAGTACTTC. The rearrangement links TRBV29-1 to TRBJ2-7; TRBD2 is a possible D gene (5 bases). In germline, CDR1 is SQVTM, CDR2 ANQGSEA. The germline V and J ends were trimmed by 5 bases and 5 bases, with 13 bases remaining between them. This CDR3 is 12 amino acids long.

The V and J genes are TRBV5-5 and TRBJ2-7; tentatively, D is TRBD1 or TRBD2 (5 bases each). The germline V gene encodes CDR1 SGHKS and CDR2 YYEKEE (reference sequence). The length of the CDR3 is 13 residues. V lost 1 base to trimming and J lost 4 bases, with 9 bases between them. In DNA form, the CDR3 reads TGTGCCAGCAGCTTGAGCTGGGGGTACGAGCAGTACTTC. It specifies CASSLSWGYEQYF.

The CDR3 here is CASSFLGPRTGYEQYF. The CDR3 DNA sequence: TGTGCCAGCAGTTTCCTAGGACCTAGGACGGGTTACGAGCAGTACTTC. This chain joins TRBV27 and TRBJ2-7; D remains ambiguous. Deletions cut 3 bases from V and 4 bases from J, with 19 bases between. Germline V gene sequence: CDR1 MNHEY, CDR2 SMNVEV (reference sequence). The CDR3 runs to 16 residues.

The chain has TRBV5-4 and TRBJ2-5; no reliable D call. V was pared by 0 bases and J by 5 bases, with 5 bases between. The germline gives CDR1 SGHNT, CDR2 YYREEE (reference sequence). The CDR3 extends over 12 amino acids. DNA of the CDR3: TGTGCCAGCAGCTTGGGCAGGGAGACCCAGTACTTC. Translation: CASSLGRETQYF.

This clone was recorded a few times. V gene TRBV7-9 combines with J gene TRBJ1-1, with D hard to call. The CDR3 is 14 amino acids. Germline values: CDR1 SEHNR, CDR2 FQNEAQ (reference sequence). Trimming removed 1 base from V and 0 bases from J, with 6 bases in between. In DNA, the CDR3 is TGTGCCAGCAGCTTAGGGGAGGTGAACACTGAAGCTTTCTTT. As protein: CASSLGEVNTEAFF. Full variable domain (missing parts from reference TRBV7-9 and TRBJ1-1): DTGVSQNPRHKITKRGQNVTFRCDPISEHNRLYWYRQTLGQGPEFLTYFQNEAQLEKSRLLSDRFSAERPKGSFSTLEIQRTEQGDSAMYLCASSLGEVNTEAFFGQGTRLTVV.

The rearrangement links TRBV7-2 to TRBJ2-1; maybe TRBD1 (5 bases). Trimming shortened V by 3 bases and J by 6 bases, and 12 bases separated the two germline ends. This CDR3 region has 14 residues. The germline V gene has CDR1 SGHTA and CDR2 FQGNSA. The CDR3 reads CASSLRQGSNEQFF. The CDR3 DNA reads TGTGCCAGCAGCTTGAGGCAGGGCAGCAATGAGCAGTTCTTC.

This chain joins TRBV6-1 and TRBJ2-3; no clear D. This CDR3 spans 14 amino acids. Trimming took off 4 bases at V and 1 base at J, with 9 bases between the two ends. Germline V gene data show CDR1 as MNHNS and CDR2 as SASEGT. For the CDR3, the DNA is TGTGCCAGCAGTGCCCCGGCAGGCACAGATACGCAGTATTTT. This encodes CASSAPAGTDTQYF.

The chain joins TRBV5-4 to TRBJ1-5, with 10 bases identical to TRBD1. Per the germline V gene, CDR1 is SGHNT and CDR2 is YYREEE (reference sequence). The CDR3 is 15 residues long. Unmatched junction bases numbered 7, after V lost 4 bases and J lost 6 bases. The CDR3 DNA reads as TGTGCCAGCAGCCGGGGGACAGGGGATACTCAGCCCCAGCATTTT. This sequence encodes CASSRGTGDTQPQHF.

This chain uses TRBV7-9 with TRBJ1-3; D uncertain. The germline CDR1 and CDR2 sequences are SEHNR and FQNEAQ (reference sequence). V shed 0 bases and J shed 0 bases, with 18 bases lying between them. This CDR3 comprises 19 residues. The CDR3 nucleotides read TGTGCCAGCAGCTTAGCGGCGGATTACCTTATTTTCTCTGGAAACACCATATATTTT. Residues: CASSLAADYLIFSGNTIYF.

V usage is TRBV19 and J usage is TRBJ2-7; D may match TRBD1 or TRBD2 (6 bases each). Germline-derived CDR1 and CDR2 are LNHDA and SQIVND (reference sequence). V lost 3 bases and J lost 1, with 16 bases in between. CDR3 size: 16 residues. CDR3 amino acids: CASSMGGLDVSYEQYF. The CDR3 region has the DNA TGTGCCAGTAGTATGGGGGGCCTAGATGTTTCCTACGAGCAGTACTTC.

This clone was recorded a few times. V is TRBV28 and J is TRBJ1-4; TRBD1 matches at 9 bases. The CDR3 length is 15 residues. Per the germline V gene, CDR1 is MDHEN and CDR2 is SYDVKM. With V trimmed by 5 bases and J by 6 bases, 7 bases remained unmatched. The DNA for the CDR3 is TGTGCCAGCAGTCTAACAGGGGGCGCCGATGAAAAACTGTTTTTT. Translated, it gives CASSLTGGADEKLFF.